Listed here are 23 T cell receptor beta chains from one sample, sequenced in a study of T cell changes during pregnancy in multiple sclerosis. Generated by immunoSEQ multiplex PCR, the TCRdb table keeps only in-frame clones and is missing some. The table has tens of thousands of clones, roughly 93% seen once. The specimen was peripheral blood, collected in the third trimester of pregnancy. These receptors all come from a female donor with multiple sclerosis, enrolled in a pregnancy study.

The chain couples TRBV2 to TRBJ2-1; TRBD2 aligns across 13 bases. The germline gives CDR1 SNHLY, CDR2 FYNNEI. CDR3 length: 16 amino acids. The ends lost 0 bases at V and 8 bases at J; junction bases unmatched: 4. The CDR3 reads CASSEARLAGGDEQFF. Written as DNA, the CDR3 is TGTGCCAGCAGTGAAGCCCGACTAGCGGGAGGCGATGAGCAGTTCTTC.

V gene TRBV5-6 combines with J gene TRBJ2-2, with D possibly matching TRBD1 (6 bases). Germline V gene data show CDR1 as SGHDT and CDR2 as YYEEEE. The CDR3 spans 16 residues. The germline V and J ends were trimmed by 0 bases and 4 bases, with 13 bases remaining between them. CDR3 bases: TGTGCCAGCAGCTTGGGGGACACCGGACCCACCGGGGAGCTGTTTTTT. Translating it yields CASSLGDTGPTGELFF. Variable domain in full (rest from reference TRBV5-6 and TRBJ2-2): DAGVTQSPTHLIKTRGQQVTLRCSPKSGHDTVSWYQQALGQGPQFIFQYYEEEERQRGNFPDRFSGHQFPNYSSELNVNALLLGDSALYLCASSLGDTGPTGELFFGEGSRLTVL.

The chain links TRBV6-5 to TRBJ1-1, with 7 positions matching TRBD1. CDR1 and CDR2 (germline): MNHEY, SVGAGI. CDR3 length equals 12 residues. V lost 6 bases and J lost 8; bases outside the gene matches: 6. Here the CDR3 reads CASRRTGEEAFF. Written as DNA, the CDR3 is TGTGCCAGCAGGAGAACAGGGGAGGAAGCTTTCTTT.

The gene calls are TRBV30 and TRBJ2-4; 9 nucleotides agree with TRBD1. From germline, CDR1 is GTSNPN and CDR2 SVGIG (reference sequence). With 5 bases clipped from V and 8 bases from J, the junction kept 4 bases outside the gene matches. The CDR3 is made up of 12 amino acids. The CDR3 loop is CAWEGQGDIQYF. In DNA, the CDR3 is TGTGCCTGGGAGGGACAGGGAGACATTCAGTACTTC.

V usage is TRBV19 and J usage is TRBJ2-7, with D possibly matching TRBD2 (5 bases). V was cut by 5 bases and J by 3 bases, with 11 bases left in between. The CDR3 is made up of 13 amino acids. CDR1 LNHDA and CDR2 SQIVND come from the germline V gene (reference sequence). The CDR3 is CASSAGVSYEQYF. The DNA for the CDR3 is TGTGCCAGTAGTGCCGGGGTCAGCTACGAGCAGTACTTC.

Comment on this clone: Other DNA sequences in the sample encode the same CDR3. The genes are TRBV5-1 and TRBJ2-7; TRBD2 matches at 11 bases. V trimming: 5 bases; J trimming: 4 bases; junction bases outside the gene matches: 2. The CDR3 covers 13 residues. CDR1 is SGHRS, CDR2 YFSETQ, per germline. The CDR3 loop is CASRLAGDYEQYF. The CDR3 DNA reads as TGCGCCAGCAGACTAGCGGGAGATTACGAGCAGTACTTC. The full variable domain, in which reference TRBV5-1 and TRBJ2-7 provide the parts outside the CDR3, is KAGVTQTPRYLIKTRGQQVTLSCSPISGHRSVSWYQQTPGQGLQFLFEYFSETQRNKGNFPGRFSGRQFSNSRSEMNVSTLELGDSALYLCASRLAGDYEQYFGPGTRLTVT.

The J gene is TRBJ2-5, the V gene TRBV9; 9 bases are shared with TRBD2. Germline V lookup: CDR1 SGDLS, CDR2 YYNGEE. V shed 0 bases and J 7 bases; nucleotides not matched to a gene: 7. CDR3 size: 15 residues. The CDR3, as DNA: TGTGCCAGCAGCGTAGACAGAGCGGGGGGCGGGACCCAGTACTTC. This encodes CASSVDRAGGGTQYF.

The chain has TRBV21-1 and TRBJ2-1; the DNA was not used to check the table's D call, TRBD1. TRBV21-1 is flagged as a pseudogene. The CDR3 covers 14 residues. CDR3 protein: CASSNGTGINEQFF. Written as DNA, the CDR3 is TGTGCCAGCAGCAACGGGACAGGGATCAATGAGCAGTTCTTC.

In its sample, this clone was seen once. The CDR3 reads CASSDQGGQPSGETQYF. The CDR3 DNA sequence: TGTGCCAGCAGTGATCAAGGTGGTCAACCATCAGGAGAGACCCAGTACTTC. The chain carries TRBV25-1 and TRBJ2-5; D uncertain. This CDR3 has 17 amino acids. Trimming stripped 3 bases from V and 4 bases from J, with 21 bases between. From germline, CDR1 is MGHDK and CDR2 SYGVNS.

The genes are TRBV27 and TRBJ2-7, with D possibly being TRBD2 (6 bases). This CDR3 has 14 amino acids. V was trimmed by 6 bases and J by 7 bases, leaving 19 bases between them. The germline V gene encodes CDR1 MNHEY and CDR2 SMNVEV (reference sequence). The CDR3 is CASRPWWGVEEQYF. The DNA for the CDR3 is TGTGCCAGCAGACCCTGGTGGGGGGTCGAAGAGCAGTACTTC.

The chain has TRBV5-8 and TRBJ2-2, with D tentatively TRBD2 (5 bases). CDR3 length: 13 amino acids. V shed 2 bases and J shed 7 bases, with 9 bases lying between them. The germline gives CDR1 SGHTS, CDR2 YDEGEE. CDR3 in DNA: TGTGCCAGCAGCTTACTTCGGGGCGGGGAGCTGTTTTTT. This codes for CASSLLRGGELFF.

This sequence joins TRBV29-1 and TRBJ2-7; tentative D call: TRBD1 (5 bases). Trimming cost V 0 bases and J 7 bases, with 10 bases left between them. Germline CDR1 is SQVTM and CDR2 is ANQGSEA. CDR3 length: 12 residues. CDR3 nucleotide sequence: TGCAGCGTTGAAGAGAATAGGGGAGAGCAGTACTTC. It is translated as CSVEENRGEQYF.

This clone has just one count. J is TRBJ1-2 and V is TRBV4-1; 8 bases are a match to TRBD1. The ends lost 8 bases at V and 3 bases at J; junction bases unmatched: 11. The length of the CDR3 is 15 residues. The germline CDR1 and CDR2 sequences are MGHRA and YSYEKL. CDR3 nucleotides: TGCGCCAGCGACATGACAGGGGAGGGGTACTATGGCTACACCTTC. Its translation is CASDMTGEGYYGYTF.

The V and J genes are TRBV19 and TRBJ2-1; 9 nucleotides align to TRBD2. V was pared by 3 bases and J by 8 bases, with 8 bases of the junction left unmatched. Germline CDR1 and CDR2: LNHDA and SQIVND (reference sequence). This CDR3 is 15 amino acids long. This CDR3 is CASSITGTSRDEQFF. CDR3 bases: TGTGCCAGTAGTATTACCGGGACTAGCCGCGATGAGCAGTTCTTC.

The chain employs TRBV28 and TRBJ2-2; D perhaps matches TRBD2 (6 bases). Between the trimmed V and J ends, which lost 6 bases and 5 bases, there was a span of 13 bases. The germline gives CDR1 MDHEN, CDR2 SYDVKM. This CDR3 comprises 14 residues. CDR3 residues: CASSRTTSTGELFF. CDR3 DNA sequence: TGTGCCAGCAGCCGGACTACTTCTACCGGGGAGCTGTTTTTT. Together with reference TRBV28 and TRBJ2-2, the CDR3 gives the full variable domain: DVKVTQSSRYLVKRTGEKVFLECVQDMDHENMFWYRQDPGLGLRLIYFSYDVKMKEKGDIPEGYSVSREKKERFSLILESASTNQTSMYLCASSRTTSTGELFFGEGSRLTVL.

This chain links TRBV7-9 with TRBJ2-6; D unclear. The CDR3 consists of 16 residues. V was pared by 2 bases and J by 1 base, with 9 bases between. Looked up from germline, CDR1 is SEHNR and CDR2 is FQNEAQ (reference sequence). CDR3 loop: CASSLPSGSGANVLTF. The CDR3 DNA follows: TGTGCCAGCAGCTTACCGTCGGGTTCTGGGGCCAACGTCCTGACTTTC.

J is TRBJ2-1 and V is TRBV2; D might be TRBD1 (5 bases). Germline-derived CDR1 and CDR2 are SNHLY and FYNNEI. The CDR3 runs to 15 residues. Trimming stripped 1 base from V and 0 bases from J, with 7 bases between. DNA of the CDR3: TGTGCCAGCAGTGAAGACAGGAGCTCCTACAATGAGCAGTTCTTC. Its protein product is CASSEDRSSYNEQFF.

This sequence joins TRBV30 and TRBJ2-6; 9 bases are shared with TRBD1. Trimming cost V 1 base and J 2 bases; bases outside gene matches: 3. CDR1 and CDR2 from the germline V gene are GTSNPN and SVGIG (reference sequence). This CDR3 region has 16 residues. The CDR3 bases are TGTGCCTGGAGTGGTCGGACAGGGGCTGGGGCCAACGTCCTGACTTTC. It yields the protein CAWSGRTGAGANVLTF.

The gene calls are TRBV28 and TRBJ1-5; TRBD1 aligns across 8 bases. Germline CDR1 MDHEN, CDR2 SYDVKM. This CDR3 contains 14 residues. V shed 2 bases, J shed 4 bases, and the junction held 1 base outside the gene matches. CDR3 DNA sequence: TGTGCCAGCAGTTTAAGGACAGGGAATCAGCCCCAGCATTTT. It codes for CASSLRTGNQPQHF.

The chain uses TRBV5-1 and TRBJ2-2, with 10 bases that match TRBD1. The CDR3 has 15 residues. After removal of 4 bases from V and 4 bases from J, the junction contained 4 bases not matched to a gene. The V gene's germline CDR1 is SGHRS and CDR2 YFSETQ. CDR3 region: CASSARQGATGELFF. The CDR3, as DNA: TGCGCCAGCAGCGCCCGACAGGGGGCCACCGGGGAGCTGTTTTTT.

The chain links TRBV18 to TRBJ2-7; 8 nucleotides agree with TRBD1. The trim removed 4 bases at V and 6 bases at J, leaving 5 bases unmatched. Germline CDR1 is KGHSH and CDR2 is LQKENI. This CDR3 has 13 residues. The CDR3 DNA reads TGTGCCAGCTCACTGGGACAGGCACGCGAGCAGTACTTC. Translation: CASSLGQAREQYF. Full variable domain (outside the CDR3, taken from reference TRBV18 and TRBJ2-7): NAGVMQNPRHLVRRRGQEARLRCSPMKGHSHVYWYRQLPEEGLKFMVYLQKENIIDESGMPKERFSAEFPKEGPSILRIQQVVRGDSAAYFCASSLGQAREQYFGPGTRLTVT.

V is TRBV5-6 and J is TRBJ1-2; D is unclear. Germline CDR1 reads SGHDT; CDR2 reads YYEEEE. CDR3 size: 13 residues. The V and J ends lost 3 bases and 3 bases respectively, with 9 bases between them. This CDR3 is CASSSGSYYGYTF. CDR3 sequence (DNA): TGTGCCAGCAGCTCCGGGTCTTACTATGGCTACACCTTC. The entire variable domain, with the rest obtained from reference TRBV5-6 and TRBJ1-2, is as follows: DAGVTQSPTHLIKTRGQQVTLRCSPKSGHDTVSWYQQALGQGPQFIFQYYEEEERQRGNFPDRFSGHQFPNYSSELNVNALLLGDSALYLCASSSGSYYGYTFGSGTRLTVV.

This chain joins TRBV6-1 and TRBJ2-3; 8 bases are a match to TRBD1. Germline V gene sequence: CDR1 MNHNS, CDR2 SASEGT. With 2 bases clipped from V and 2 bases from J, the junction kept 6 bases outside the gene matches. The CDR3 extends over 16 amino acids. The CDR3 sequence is CASSEWDRSYTDTQYF. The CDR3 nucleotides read TGTGCCAGCAGTGAATGGGACAGGTCTTACACAGATACGCAGTATTTT.